These 4 T cell receptor beta chains were sequenced from one sample in a study of blood T cells in healthy people across ages. A second about 6 to 12 cycle PCR used barcoded and J-beta primers. TCRdb re-analysed the 5' RACE reads in MiXCR, keeping a single row per CDR3 protein. The repertoire holds about a million distinct CDR3 sequences, with around 48% as singletons. Sequenced input: blood. The source is a man aged 25-40 years in good health.

The rearrangement joins TRBV27 to TRBJ2-5; D may match TRBD1 or TRBD2 (6 bases each). Trimming removed 6 bases at V and 4 bases at J, with 12 bases between. The CDR3 is 13 residues long. Germline assignment: CDR1 MNHEY and CDR2 SMNVEV (reference sequence). CDR3 loop: CASRNSGAETQYF. The DNA for the CDR3 is TGTGCCAGCAGGAATTCGGGGGCAGAGACCCAGTACTTC.

This clonotype was seen a few times. The J gene is TRBJ2-3, the V gene TRBV5-1; D is uncertain. Germline V gene data show CDR1 as SGHRS and CDR2 as YFSETQ. Between the trimmed V and J ends, which lost 4 bases and 6 bases, there was a span of 15 bases. CDR3 size: 14 residues. The CDR3 region is CASSLQGPLDTQYF. The CDR3 DNA is TGCGCCAGCAGCCTGCAAGGCCCCCTGGATACGCAGTATTTT.

This chain links TRBV28 with TRBJ1-2, with 9 bases matching TRBD1. The CDR3 covers 13 residues. Trimming removed 6 bases from V and 7 bases from J; junction bases left unmatched: 6. The germline V gene encodes CDR1 MDHEN and CDR2 SYDVKM. CDR3 coding DNA: TGTGCCAGCAGGTACAGGGGGCTTAGTGGCTACACCTTC. This gives the protein CASRYRGLSGYTF.

This clonotype has a handful of counts. The chain combines TRBV6-5 with TRBJ1-1; 7 bases line up with TRBD1. Per germline, CDR1 MNHEY and CDR2 SVGAGI. This CDR3 is built from 13 residues. V shed 2 bases, J shed 5 bases, and the junction held 2 bases outside the gene matches. CDR3 DNA sequence: TGTGCCAGCAGTTACCGACAGGGAACTGAAGCTTTCTTT. Translated: CASSYRQGTEAFF.